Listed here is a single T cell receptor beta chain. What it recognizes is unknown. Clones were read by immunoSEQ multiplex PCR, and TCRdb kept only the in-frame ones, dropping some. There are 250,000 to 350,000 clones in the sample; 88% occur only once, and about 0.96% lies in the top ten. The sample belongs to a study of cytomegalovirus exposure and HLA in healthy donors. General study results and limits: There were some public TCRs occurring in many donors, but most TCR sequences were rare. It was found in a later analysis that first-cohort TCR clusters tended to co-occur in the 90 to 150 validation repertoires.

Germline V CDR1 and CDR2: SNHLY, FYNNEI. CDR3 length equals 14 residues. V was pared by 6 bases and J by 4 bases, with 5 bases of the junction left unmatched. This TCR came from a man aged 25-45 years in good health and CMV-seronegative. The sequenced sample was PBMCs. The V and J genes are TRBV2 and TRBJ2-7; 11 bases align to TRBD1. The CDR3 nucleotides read TGTGCCAGCAGGACGGACAGGGGGCTATACGAGCAGTACTTC. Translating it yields CASRTDRGLYEQYF.